The 19 T cell receptor beta chains reported below all come from one sample, sequenced in a study of T cell responses to AZD1222 COVID-19 vaccine. Sequencing used immunoSEQ multiplex PCR; TCRdb keeps in-frame clones, though not all of them. The sample holds 85,000 to 90,000 clones; approximately 86% are singletons and the top ten take 10%. Material: peripheral blood, obtained on day 0 of MenACWY control vaccination. These receptor sequences come from an adult in good health.

This chain joins TRBV6-2 or TRBV6-3 and TRBJ1-5; D not resolved. CDR1 and CDR2 from the germline V gene are MNHEY and SVGEGT. The CDR3 extends over 14 amino acids. The germline V and J ends were trimmed by 2 bases and 3 bases, with 8 bases remaining between them. The CDR3 nucleotides read TGTGCCAGCAGTTACAGGGAAAACAATCAGCCCCAGCATTTT. Translation: CASSYRENNQPQHF.

This clone was picked up one time. The V gene is TRBV29-1, the J gene TRBJ1-3; the D is unclear. Between the trimmed V and J ends, which lost 0 bases and 4 bases, there was a span of 4 bases. The CDR3 covers 12 residues. Germline-derived CDR1 and CDR2 are SQVTM and ANQGSEA. The CDR3 DNA sequence: TGCAGCGTTGAAGATTGGGGAAACACCATATATTTT. Amino acid sequence: CSVEDWGNTIYF.

The chain couples TRBV3-1 (or the pseudogene TRBV3-2) to TRBJ2-7; D not resolved. The CDR3 is 14 residues long. Deletions cut 5 bases from V and 2 bases from J, with 13 bases between. In germline, CDR1 is LGHDT, CDR2 YNNKEL (reference sequence). CDR3 DNA: TGTGCCAGCAGCAGGCGCGACGTCCCCTACGAGCAGTACTTC. Amino acid sequence: CASSRRDVPYEQYF.

The gene calls are TRBV27 and TRBJ1-1, with D uncertain. The length of the CDR3 is 13 residues. V was cut by 4 bases and J by 5 bases, with 11 bases left in between. CDR1 MNHEY and CDR2 SMNVEV come from the germline V gene (reference sequence). The DNA for the CDR3 is TGTGCCAGCAGTTCCGAGGGTAATACTGAAGCTTTCTTT. Protein: CASSSEGNTEAFF.

This clone was seen a few times. The chain carries TRBV19 and TRBJ1-5; possible D gene TRBD1, 5 bases. V was trimmed by 3 bases and J by 2 bases, leaving 14 bases between them. Germline CDR1 is LNHDA and CDR2 is SQIVND (reference sequence). The CDR3 covers 16 residues. The CDR3 DNA follows: TGTGCCAGTAGTATTCTTGGGGCGCGGGGCAATCAGCCCCAGCATTTT. This sequence encodes CASSILGARGNQPQHF.

This chain's CDR3 is CAIRGEGNTIYF. CDR3 nucleotide sequence: TGTGCCATCCGGGGGGAAGGAAACACCATATATTTT. V and J are TRBV6-6 and TRBJ1-3; TRBD1 might be the D (5 bases). The germline V and J ends were trimmed by 10 bases and 4 bases, with 11 bases remaining between them. The germline V gene encodes CDR1 MNHNY and CDR2 SVGAGI (reference sequence). The CDR3 is 12 residues long.

V and J are TRBV28 and TRBJ1-2, with 7 bases fitting TRBD1. Germline CDR1 MDHEN, CDR2 SYDVKM. V trimming: 6 bases; J trimming: 3 bases; junction bases outside the gene matches: 10. This CDR3 is built from 15 residues. The CDR3 spells CASRDLPGTDYGYTF. In DNA form, the CDR3 reads TGTGCCAGCAGGGACCTACCAGGGACAGACTATGGCTACACCTTC.

The chain couples TRBV5-6 to TRBJ1-2, with D tentatively TRBD1 (5 bases). Trimming removed 4 bases from V and 2 bases from J, with 15 bases in between. Germline V CDR1 and CDR2: SGHDT, YYEEEE. The CDR3 extends over 15 amino acids. Written as DNA, the CDR3 is TGTGCCAGCAGCGGGGGGTACGGGATCAACTATGGCTACACCTTC. Residues: CASSGGYGINYGYTF.

The chain is built from TRBV5-6 and TRBJ1-2; D is possibly TRBD1 (5 bases). Germline loops: CDR1 SGHDT, CDR2 YYEEEE. Trimming pared 3 bases from V and 4 bases from J, leaving 10 bases between. This CDR3 spans 13 amino acids. Here the CDR3 reads CASSSDGGYGYTF. The CDR3 DNA reads as TGTGCCAGCAGCTCTGACGGGGGCTATGGCTACACCTTC.

This clone was counted once. CDR3 region: CASSRSDQETQYF. DNA of the CDR3: TGTGCCAGCTCACGGTCAGACCAAGAGACCCAGTACTTC. J is TRBJ2-5 and V is TRBV18; the D is unclear. The V and J ends lost 4 bases and 0 bases respectively, with 6 bases between them. The germline V gene has CDR1 KGHSH and CDR2 LQKENI. The CDR3 totals 13 residues.

A few counts support this clone. The gene calls are TRBV30 and TRBJ1-3, with 10 bases that match TRBD1. CDR1 and CDR2 from the germline V gene are GTSNPN and SVGIG (reference sequence). The CDR3 is made up of 15 amino acids. V lost 3 bases to trimming and J lost 2 bases; unmatched junction nucleotides: 4. CDR3 protein: CAWSRDRGAGNTIYF. The CDR3 nucleotides are TGTGCCTGGAGCCGGGACAGGGGAGCTGGAAACACCATATATTTT.

In its sample, this clone was seen once. DNA of the CDR3: TGTGCCAGCTCACCTGGAGGGGGAGGCTACACCTTC. This encodes CASSPGGGGYTF. The rearrangement links TRBV18 to TRBJ1-2; D perhaps matches TRBD1 (6 bases). Per the germline V gene, CDR1 is KGHSH and CDR2 is LQKENI. The CDR3 runs to 12 residues. The ends were cut back, 3 bases at V and 8 bases at J, with 10 bases in the middle.

V is TRBV3-1 (or the pseudogene TRBV3-2) and J is TRBJ2-1, with 11 bases matching TRBD2. Germline CDR1 reads LGHDT; CDR2 reads YNNKEL (reference sequence). V shed 1 base and J 5 bases; nucleotides not matched to a gene: 1. The CDR3 extends over 15 amino acids. The CDR3 protein is CASSQVGLADNEQFF. For the CDR3, the DNA is TGTGCCAGCAGCCAAGTGGGACTAGCGGACAATGAGCAGTTCTTC.

The sample holds one count of this clone. This same CDR3 is encoded by further DNA sequences in the sample. J is TRBJ1-2 and V is TRBV3-1 (or the pseudogene TRBV3-2), with D maybe TRBD1 (6 bases). This CDR3 has 15 residues. V dropped 4 bases and J dropped 8 bases, with 20 bases sitting between them. The germline V gene encodes CDR1 LGHDT and CDR2 YNNKEL (reference sequence). This chain's CDR3 is CASSLSDRILYGYTF. Here the CDR3 DNA reads TGTGCCAGCAGCCTTTCTGACAGGATCCTCTACGGCTACACCTTC.

V gene TRBV4-2 combines with J gene TRBJ1-1; 11 bases fit TRBD1. After removal of 3 bases from V and 1 base from J, the junction contained 7 bases not matched to a gene. This CDR3 comprises 17 residues. The germline CDR1 and CDR2 sequences are LGHNA and YNFKEQ. CDR3 in DNA: TGTGCCAGCAGCCAGGGGGACAGGGGGGGTGCGAACACTGAAGCTTTCTTT. Translated: CASSQGDRGGANTEAFF.

The V gene is TRBV12-3 or TRBV12-4, the J gene TRBJ2-7, with D possibly matching TRBD2 (5 bases). V dropped 3 bases and J dropped 4 bases, with 10 bases sitting between them. The CDR3 is 13 amino acids. The CDR3, as DNA: TGTGCCAGCAGTTTGGAGAGGGCGTACGAGCAGTACTTC. It specifies CASSLERAYEQYF.

The chain carries TRBV6-1 and TRBJ1-1; D is unclear. Trimming took 2 bases from V and 0 from J, leaving 13 bases between them. This CDR3 comprises 16 residues. Germline CDR1 MNHNS, CDR2 SASEGT. For the CDR3, the DNA is TGTGCCAGCAGTGAACTGCCATTCATCCTGAACACTGAAGCTTTCTTT. This encodes CASSELPFILNTEAFF.

This sequence joins TRBV6-2 or TRBV6-3 and TRBJ1-5, with D uncertain. V shed 2 bases and J shed 2 bases, with 7 bases lying between them. Germline loops: CDR1 MNHEY, CDR2 SVGEGT. The CDR3 sequence is 14 residues long. The CDR3 spells CASSYGRGNQPQHF. The CDR3, as DNA: TGTGCCAGCAGTTACGGGCGGGGCAATCAGCCCCAGCATTTT.

The genes are TRBV29-1 and TRBJ1-1; a possible D gene is TRBD1 (5 bases). V gave up 4 bases and J gave up 6 bases, with 18 bases separating them. Germline CDR1 SQVTM, CDR2 ANQGSEA. The CDR3 length is 14 residues. CDR3 DNA: TGCAGCGTTGTGTCCAGTCCAGGGCGCCCTGAAGCTTTCTTT. Protein sequence: CSVVSSPGRPEAFF. The complete variable domain, with remaining parts taken from reference TRBV29-1 and TRBJ1-1, reads SAVISQKPSRDICQRGTSLTIQCQVDSQVTMMFWYRQQPGQSLTLIATANQGSEATYESGFVIDKFPISRPNLTFSTLTVSNMSPEDSSIYLCSVVSSPGRPEAFFGQGTRLTVV.